This T cell receptor (beta chain) was recovered during a study of T cell changes during pregnancy in multiple sclerosis. Profiling relied on immunoSEQ multiplex PCR, and the TCRdb table lists in-frame clones only, not all of them. The sample lists 20,000 to 25,000 clones, about 90% occurring once. The CDR3 covers 14 residues. V was cut by 0 bases and J by 7 bases, with 13 bases left in between. Germline CDR1 SGHKS, CDR2 YYEKEE (reference sequence). The TCR comes from a female donor in good health, enrolled as a control in a pregnancy study. The chain has TRBV5-5 and TRBJ1-2; the D gene is possibly TRBD1 (6 bases). The sequences come from CD4+ T cells from peripheral blood mononuclear cells, collected in the third trimester of pregnancy. The CDR3 spells CASSLVQGQGGYTF. The CDR3 nucleotides read TGTGCCAGCAGCTTGGTCCAGGGGCAGGGTGGCTACACCTTC.